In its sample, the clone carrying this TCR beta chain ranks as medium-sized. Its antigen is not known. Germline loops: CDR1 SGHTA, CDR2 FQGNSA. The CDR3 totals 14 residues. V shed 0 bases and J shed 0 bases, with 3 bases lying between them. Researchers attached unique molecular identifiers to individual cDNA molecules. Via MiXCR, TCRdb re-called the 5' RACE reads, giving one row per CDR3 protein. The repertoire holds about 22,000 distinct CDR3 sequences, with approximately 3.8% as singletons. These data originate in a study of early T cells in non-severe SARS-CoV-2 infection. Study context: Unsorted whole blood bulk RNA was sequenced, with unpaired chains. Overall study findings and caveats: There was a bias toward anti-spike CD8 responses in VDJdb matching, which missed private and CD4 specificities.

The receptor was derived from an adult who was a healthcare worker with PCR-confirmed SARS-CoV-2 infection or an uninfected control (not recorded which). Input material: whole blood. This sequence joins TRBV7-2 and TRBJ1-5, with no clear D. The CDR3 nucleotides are TGTGCCAGCAGCTTAGCGGATAGCAATCAGCCCCAGCATTTT. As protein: CASSLADSNQPQHF.